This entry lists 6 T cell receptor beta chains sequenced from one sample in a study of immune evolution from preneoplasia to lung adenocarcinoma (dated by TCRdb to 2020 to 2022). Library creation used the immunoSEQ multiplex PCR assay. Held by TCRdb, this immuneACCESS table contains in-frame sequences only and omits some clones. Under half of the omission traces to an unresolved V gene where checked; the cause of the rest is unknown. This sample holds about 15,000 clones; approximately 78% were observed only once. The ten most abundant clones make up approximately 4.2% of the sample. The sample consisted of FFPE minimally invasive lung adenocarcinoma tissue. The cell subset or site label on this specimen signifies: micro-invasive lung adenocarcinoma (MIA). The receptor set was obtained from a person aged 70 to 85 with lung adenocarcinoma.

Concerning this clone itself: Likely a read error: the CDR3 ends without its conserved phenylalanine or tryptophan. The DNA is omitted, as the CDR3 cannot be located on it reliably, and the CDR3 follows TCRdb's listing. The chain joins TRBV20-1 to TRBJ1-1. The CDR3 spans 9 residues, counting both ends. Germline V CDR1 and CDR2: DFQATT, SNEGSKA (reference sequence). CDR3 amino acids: CSALSAGTL.

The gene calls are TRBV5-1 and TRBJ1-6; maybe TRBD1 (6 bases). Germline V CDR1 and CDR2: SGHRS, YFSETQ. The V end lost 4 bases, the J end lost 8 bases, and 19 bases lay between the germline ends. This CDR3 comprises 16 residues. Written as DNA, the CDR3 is TGCGCCAGCAGCCTCTCCTCCGACAGGTCGGATTCACCCCTCCACTTT. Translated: CASSLSSDRSDSPLHF.

CDR3 DNA: TGTGCCAGTAGTGGACAGAAATCCCGCGACAGCACAGATACGCAGTATTTT. Protein sequence: CASSGQKSRDSTDTQYF. The chain joins TRBV19 to TRBJ2-3; D possibly corresponds to TRBD1 (6 bases). The germline V and J ends were trimmed by 5 bases and 0 bases, with 18 bases remaining between them. Germline V lookup: CDR1 LNHDA, CDR2 SQIVND (reference sequence). The CDR3 has 17 residues.

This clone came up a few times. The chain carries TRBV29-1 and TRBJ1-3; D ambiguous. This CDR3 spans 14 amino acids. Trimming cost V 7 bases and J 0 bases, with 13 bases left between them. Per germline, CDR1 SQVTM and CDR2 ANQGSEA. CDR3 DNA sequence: TGCAGCGCCGGCGTCGGTGGCTCTGGAAACACCATATATTTT. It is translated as CSAGVGGSGNTIYF.

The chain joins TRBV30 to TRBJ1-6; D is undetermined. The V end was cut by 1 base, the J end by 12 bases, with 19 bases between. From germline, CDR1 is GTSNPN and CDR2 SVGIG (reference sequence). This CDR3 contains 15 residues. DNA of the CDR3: TGTGCCTGGAGTGCGACTCGGACCGCCGCGGGACCCCTCCACTTT. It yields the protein CAWSATRTAAGPLHF. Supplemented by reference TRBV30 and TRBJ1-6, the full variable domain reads SQTIHQWPATLVQPVGSPLSLECTVEGTSNPNLYWYRQAAGRGLQLLFYSVGIGQISSEVPQNLSASRPQDRQFILSSKKLLLSDSGFYLCAWSATRTAAGPLHFGNGTRLTVT.

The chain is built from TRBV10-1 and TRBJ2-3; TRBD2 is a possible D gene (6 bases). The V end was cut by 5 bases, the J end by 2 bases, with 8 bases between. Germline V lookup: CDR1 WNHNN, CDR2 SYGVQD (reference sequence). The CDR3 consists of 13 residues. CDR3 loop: CASSRGFTDTQYF. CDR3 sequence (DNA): TGCGCCAGCAGTCGGGGGTTCACAGATACGCAGTATTTT.